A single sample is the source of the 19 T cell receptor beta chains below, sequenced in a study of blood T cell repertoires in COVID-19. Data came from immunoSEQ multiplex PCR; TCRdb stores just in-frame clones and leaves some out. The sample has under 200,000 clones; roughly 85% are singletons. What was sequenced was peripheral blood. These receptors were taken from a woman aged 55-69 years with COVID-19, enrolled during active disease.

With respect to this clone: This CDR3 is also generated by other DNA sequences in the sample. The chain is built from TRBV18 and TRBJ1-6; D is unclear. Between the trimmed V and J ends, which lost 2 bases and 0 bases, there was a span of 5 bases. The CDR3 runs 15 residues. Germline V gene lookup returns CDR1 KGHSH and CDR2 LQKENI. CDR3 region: CASSPAGSYNSPLHF. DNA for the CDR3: TGTGCCAGCTCACCAGCGGGCTCCTATAATTCACCCCTCCACTTT.

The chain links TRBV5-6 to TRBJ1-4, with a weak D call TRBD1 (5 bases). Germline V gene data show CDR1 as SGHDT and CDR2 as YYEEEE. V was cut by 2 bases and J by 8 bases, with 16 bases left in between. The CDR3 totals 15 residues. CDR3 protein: CASSFDSGGGEKLFF. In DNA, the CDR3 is TGTGCCAGCAGCTTCGACTCAGGCGGGGGGGAAAAACTGTTTTTT.

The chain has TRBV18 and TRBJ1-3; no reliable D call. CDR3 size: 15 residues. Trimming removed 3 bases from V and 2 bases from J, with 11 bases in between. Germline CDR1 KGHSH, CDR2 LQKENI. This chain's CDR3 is CASSPVGGPGNTIYF. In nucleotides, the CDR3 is TGTGCCAGCTCACCCGTGGGAGGGCCTGGAAACACCATATATTTT.

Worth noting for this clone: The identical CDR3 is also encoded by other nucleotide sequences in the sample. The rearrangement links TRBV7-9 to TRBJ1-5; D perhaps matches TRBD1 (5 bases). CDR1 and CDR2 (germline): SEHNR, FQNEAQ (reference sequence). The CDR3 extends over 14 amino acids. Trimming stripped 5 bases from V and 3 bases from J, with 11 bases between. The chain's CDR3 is CASSPTGSNQPQHF. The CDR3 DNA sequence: TGTGCCAGCAGCCCAACAGGCTCCAATCAGCCCCAGCATTTT. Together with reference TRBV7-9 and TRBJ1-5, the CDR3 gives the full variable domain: DTGVSQNPRHKITKRGQNVTFRCDPISEHNRLYWYRQTLGQGPEFLTYFQNEAQLEKSRLLSDRFSAERPKGSFSTLEIQRTEQGDSAMYLCASSPTGSNQPQHFGDGTRLSIL.

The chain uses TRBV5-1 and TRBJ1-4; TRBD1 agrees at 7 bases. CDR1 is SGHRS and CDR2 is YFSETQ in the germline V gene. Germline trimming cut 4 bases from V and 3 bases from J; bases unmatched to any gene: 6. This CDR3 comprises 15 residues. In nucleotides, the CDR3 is TGCGCCAGCAGCGCTACAGGGGCGGCTAATGAAAAACTGTTTTTT. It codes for CASSATGAANEKLFF.

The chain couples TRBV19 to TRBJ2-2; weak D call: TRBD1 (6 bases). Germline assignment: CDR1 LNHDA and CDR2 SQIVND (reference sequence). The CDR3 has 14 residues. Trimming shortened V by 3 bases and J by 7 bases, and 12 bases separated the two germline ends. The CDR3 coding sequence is TGTGCCAGTAGTATTCAGGGGCCCGGCGGGGAGCTGTTTTTT. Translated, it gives CASSIQGPGGELFF.

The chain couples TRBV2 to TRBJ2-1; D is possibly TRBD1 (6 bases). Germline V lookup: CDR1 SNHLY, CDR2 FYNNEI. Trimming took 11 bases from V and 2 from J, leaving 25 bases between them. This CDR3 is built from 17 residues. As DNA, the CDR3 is TGTGCCTTCTCAATACAGGGTTCGGGGTCGACCTACAATGAGCAGTTCTTC. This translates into CAFSIQGSGSTYNEQFF.

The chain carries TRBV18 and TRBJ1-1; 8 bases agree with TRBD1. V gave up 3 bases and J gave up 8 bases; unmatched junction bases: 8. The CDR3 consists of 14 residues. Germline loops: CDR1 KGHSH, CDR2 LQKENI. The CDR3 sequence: CASSPYRQGREAFF. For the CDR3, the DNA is TGTGCCAGCTCACCCTACCGACAGGGGAGGGAAGCTTTCTTT.

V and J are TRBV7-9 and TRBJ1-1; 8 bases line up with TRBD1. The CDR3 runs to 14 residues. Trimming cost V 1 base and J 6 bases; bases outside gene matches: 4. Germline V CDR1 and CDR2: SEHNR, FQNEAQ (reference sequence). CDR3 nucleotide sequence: TGTGCCAGCAGCTTAGAACAGGGGGTGGCTGAAGCTTTCTTT. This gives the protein CASSLEQGVAEAFF.

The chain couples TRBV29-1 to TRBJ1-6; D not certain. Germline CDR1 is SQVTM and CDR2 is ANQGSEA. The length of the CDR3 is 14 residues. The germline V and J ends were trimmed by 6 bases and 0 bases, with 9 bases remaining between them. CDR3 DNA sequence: TGCAGCGTGCGAGATTCCTCCTATAATTCACCCCTCCACTTT. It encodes CSVRDSSYNSPLHF.

The chain's CDR3 is CASSSPFNGGGSWGEAFF. The DNA of the CDR3 is TGTGCCAGCAGCTCCCCCTTTAACGGCGGGGGGTCGTGGGGTGAAGCTTTCTTT. This chain links TRBV11-2 with TRBJ1-1, with a possible D match to TRBD1 (5 bases). The CDR3 has 18 residues. The V end was cut by 4 bases, the J end by 7 bases, with 28 bases between. Germline CDR1 is SGHAT and CDR2 is FQNNGV. The whole variable domain, filled in from reference TRBV11-2 and TRBJ1-1, reads EAGVAQSPRYKIIEKRQSVAFWCNPISGHATLYWYQQILGQGPKLLIQFQNNGVVDDSQLPKDRFSAERLKGVDSTLKIQPAKLEDSAVYLCASSSPFNGGGSWGEAFFGQGTRLTVV.

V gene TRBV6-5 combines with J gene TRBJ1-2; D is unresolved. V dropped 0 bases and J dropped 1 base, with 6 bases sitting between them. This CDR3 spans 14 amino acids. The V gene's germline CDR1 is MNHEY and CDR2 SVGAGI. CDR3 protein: CASSYSSINYGYTF. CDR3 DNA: TGTGCCAGCAGTTACTCGTCAATTAACTATGGCTACACCTTC.

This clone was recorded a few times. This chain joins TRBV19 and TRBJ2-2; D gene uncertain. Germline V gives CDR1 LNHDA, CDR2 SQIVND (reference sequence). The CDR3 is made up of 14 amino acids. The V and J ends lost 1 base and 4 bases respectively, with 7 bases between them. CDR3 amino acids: CASSIGPSTGELFF. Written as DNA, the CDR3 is TGTGCCAGTAGTATAGGTCCGAGCACCGGGGAGCTGTTTTTT.

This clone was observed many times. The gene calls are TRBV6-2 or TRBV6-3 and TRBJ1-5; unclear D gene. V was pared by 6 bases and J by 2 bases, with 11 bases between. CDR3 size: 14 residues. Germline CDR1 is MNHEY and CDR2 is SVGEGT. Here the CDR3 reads CASSGGWGNQPQHF. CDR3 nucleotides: TGTGCCAGCAGCGGAGGGTGGGGCAATCAGCCCCAGCATTTT.

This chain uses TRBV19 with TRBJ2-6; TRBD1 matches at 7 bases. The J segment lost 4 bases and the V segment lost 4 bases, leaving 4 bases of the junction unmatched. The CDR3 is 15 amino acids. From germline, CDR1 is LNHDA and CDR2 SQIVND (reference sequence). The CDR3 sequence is CASSTTGAGANVLTF. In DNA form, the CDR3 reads TGTGCCAGTAGTACCACAGGGGCCGGGGCCAACGTCCTGACTTTC.

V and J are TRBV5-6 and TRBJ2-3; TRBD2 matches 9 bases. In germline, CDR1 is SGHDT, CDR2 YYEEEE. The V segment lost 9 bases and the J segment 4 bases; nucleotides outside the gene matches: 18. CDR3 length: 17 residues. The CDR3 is CATIRAGGPRYADTQYF. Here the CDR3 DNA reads TGTGCCACAATCCGGGCGGGGGGGCCAAGATACGCAGATACGCAGTATTTT.

CDR3 DNA sequence: TGTGCCAGCAGGGGACAGGGGAATAATGAGCAGTTCTTC. Translating gives CASRGQGNNEQFF. The rearrangement links TRBV5-8 to TRBJ2-1; TRBD1 matches 10 bases. CDR3 size: 13 residues. The V segment lost 5 bases and the J segment 7 bases; nucleotides outside the gene matches: 3. Per the germline V gene, CDR1 is SGHTS and CDR2 is YDEGEE.

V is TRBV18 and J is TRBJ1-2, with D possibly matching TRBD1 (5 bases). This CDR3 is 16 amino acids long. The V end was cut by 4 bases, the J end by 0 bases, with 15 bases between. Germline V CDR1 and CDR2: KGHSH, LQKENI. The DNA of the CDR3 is TGTGCCAGCTCACGATCAGGAGGGGCCACTAACTATGGCTACACCTTC. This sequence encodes CASSRSGGATNYGYTF.

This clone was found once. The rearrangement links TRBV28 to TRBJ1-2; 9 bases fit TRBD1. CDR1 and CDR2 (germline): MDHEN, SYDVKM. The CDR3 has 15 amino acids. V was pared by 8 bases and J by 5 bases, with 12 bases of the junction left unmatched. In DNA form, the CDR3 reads TGTGCCAGCGTCCCGGGACAGGGACTGAAGTATGGCTACACCTTC. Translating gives CASVPGQGLKYGYTF.